These 19 T cell receptor beta chains were sequenced from one sample in a study of cytomegalovirus exposure and HLA in healthy donors. A multiplex PCR was run with 60 Vbeta primers and 13 Jbeta primers. This table comes from immunoSEQ multiplex PCR, and its TCRdb copy is limited to in-frame clones, with some not included. Of some 100,000 clones listed, around 83% were seen once; the top ten hold 1.2%. Sequenced input: PBMCs. These receptors were collected from a woman aged 18-29 years in good health and CMV-seronegative.

V gene TRBV5-1 combines with J gene TRBJ1-4; 9 nucleotides align to TRBD1. Germline loops: CDR1 SGHRS, CDR2 YFSETQ. The CDR3 runs 16 residues. With 0 bases clipped from V and 0 bases from J, the junction kept 0 bases outside the gene matches. The CDR3 loop is CASSLGQGATNEKLFF. CDR3 bases: TGCGCCAGCAGCTTGGGACAGGGGGCAACTAATGAAAAACTGTTTTTT.

This rearrangement joins TRBV10-3 to TRBJ2-7; D is possibly TRBD2 (6 bases). The CDR3 runs to 13 residues. Per the germline V gene, CDR1 is ENHRY and CDR2 is SYGVKD. Trimming took 4 bases from V and 3 from J, leaving 10 bases between them. The CDR3 here is CAISVGLNYEQYF. CDR3 nucleotide sequence: TGTGCCATCAGTGTGGGACTCAACTACGAGCAGTACTTC.

The J gene is TRBJ1-2, the V gene TRBV19; 8 bases agree with TRBD1. Per germline, CDR1 LNHDA and CDR2 SQIVND (reference sequence). J gave up 7 bases and V 6 bases, and 7 bases lay outside the gene matches. The CDR3 runs 13 residues. The CDR3 is CASSRGQGSGYTF. The CDR3 coding sequence is TGTGCCAGTAGCCGAGGACAGGGTAGTGGCTACACCTTC.

The V and J genes are TRBV7-9 and TRBJ2-7, with D perhaps TRBD1 (8 bases). V lost 2 bases and J lost 0, with 11 bases in between. The V gene's germline CDR1 is SEHNR and CDR2 FQNEAQ (reference sequence). The CDR3 contains 15 residues. The CDR3 region has the DNA TGTGCCAGCAGCTTAACAGGGGGGGGCTCCTACGAGCAGTACTTC. Its translation is CASSLTGGGSYEQYF.

The chain uses TRBV7-9 and TRBJ1-1; possible D gene TRBD1, 5 bases. Germline CDR1 reads SEHNR; CDR2 reads FQNEAQ (reference sequence). Trimming left V 1 base short and J 2 bases short, with 11 bases between. The CDR3 consists of 15 residues. CDR3 region: CASSLVGGDNTEAFF. CDR3 sequence (DNA): TGTGCCAGCAGCTTAGTGGGGGGGGATAACACTGAAGCTTTCTTT.

The V gene is TRBV12-1, the J gene TRBJ2-7; the table gives TRBD2 as D, unverified against the DNA. TRBV12-1 is an annotated pseudogene. The CDR3 spans 14 residues. The CDR3 protein is CASSFSAGTYEQYF. In DNA form, the CDR3 reads TGTGCCAGCAGCTTTTCAGCCGGGACCTACGAGCAGTACTTC.

V and J are TRBV11-3 and TRBJ2-1; TRBD2 aligns across 7 bases. Per germline, CDR1 SGHNT and CDR2 YENEEA. This CDR3 region has 14 residues. Germline trimming cut 2 bases from V and 8 bases from J; bases unmatched to any gene: 6. This CDR3 reads CASSLTGGSDEQFF. The CDR3 DNA is TGTGCCAGCAGCTTAACGGGAGGCTCAGATGAGCAGTTCTTC. Full variable domain (remainder filled in from reference TRBV11-3 and TRBJ2-1): EAGVVQSPRYKIIEKKQPVAFWCNPISGHNTLYWYLQNLGQGPELLIRYENEEAVDDSQLPKDRFSAERLKGVDSTLKIQPAELGDSAVYLCASSLTGGSDEQFFGPGTRLTVL.

For the CDR3, the DNA is TGTGCCAGCAGTCCCGGGACATACTATGGCTACACCTTC. Protein product: CASSPGTYYGYTF. The rearrangement joins TRBV6-6 to TRBJ1-2; TRBD1 might be the D (6 bases). Per germline, CDR1 MNHNY and CDR2 SVGAGI (reference sequence). The CDR3 is made up of 13 amino acids. The V gene lost 5 bases and the J gene lost 3 bases, with 10 bases spanning the gap.

In its sample, this clone was seen a few times. The chain combines TRBV4-3 with TRBJ1-4, with TRBD1 identical over 8 bases. The CDR3 runs 15 residues. Germline V gene sequence: CDR1 LGHNA, CDR2 YSLEER. The V gene end was trimmed by 1 base and the J gene end by 7 bases; junction bases not matched to a gene: 5. CDR3 sequence reads: CASSQGQGRGEKLFF. CDR3 nucleotide sequence: TGCGCCAGCAGCCAAGGACAGGGGCGGGGTGAAAAACTGTTTTTT.

This rearrangement joins TRBV10-2 to TRBJ2-7, with 7 bases matching TRBD1. Gene TRBJ2-1 matches the end of the DNA better, so the J call may be wrong. This CDR3 spans 12 amino acids. Germline V gene sequence: CDR1 WSHSY, CDR2 SAAADI. CDR3 region: CASRGQNNEQFF. The CDR3 DNA follows: TGCGCCAGCAGGGGACAGAACAATGAGCAGTTCTTC.

This rearrangement joins TRBV7-6 to TRBJ1-3; a possible D gene is TRBD1 (5 bases). Looked up from germline, CDR1 is SGHVS and CDR2 is FNYEAQ. The CDR3 runs to 14 residues. V was pared by 2 bases and J by 0 bases, with 5 bases between. CDR3 region: CASSLQGSGNTIYF. The DNA of the CDR3 is TGTGCCAGCAGCTTACAGGGCTCTGGAAACACCATATATTTT.

In the case of this clone: A junction boundary mismatches the germline segment, possibly from a read error. This chain connects TRBV7-7 to TRBJ2-1, with a tentative D call TRBD2 (6 bases). The CDR3 extends over 13 amino acids. The V gene's germline CDR1 is SSHAT and CDR2 FNYEAQ (reference sequence). CDR3 in DNA: TGTGCTAGCAGCTTAGCGGTTAGCAATGAGCAGTTCTTC. This codes for CASSLAVSNEQFF.

The chain uses TRBV6-1 and TRBJ2-7, with D perhaps matching TRBD2 (5 bases). This CDR3 has 11 residues. Germline values: CDR1 MNHNS, CDR2 SASEGT. Trimming stripped 7 bases from V and 1 base from J, with 5 bases between. The CDR3 DNA follows: TGTGCCAGCACGGGATCCTACGAGCAGTACTTC. This sequence encodes CASTGSYEQYF.

The V gene is TRBV25-1, the J gene TRBJ2-5, with 8 bases lining up with TRBD2. CDR3 length equals 14 residues. Per germline, CDR1 MGHDK and CDR2 SYGVNS. Trimming cost V 3 bases and J 6 bases; bases outside gene matches: 6. CDR3 DNA: TGTGCCAGCAGTGACGGCGGGAGGAGGCAGACCCAGTACTTC. Its protein product is CASSDGGRRQTQYF.

The chain is built from TRBV2 and TRBJ1-1; 8 bases agree with TRBD1. The CDR3 covers 16 residues. Germline V lookup: CDR1 SNHLY, CDR2 FYNNEI. V gave up 6 bases and J gave up 9 bases; unmatched junction bases: 18. The CDR3 region is CASSEDRERVSYQAFF. The DNA for the CDR3 is TGTGCCAGCAGCGAGGACAGGGAGAGGGTTAGTTACCAAGCTTTCTTT.

This chain uses TRBV7-9 with TRBJ2-7, with 12 bases aligning to TRBD1. Germline CDR1 and CDR2: SEHNR and FQNEAQ (reference sequence). CDR3 length: 15 residues. Germline trimming cut 5 bases from V and 3 bases from J; bases unmatched to any gene: 5. The CDR3 region has the DNA TGTGCCAGCAGCAACCGGGACAGGGGGCGCTACGAGCAGTACTTC. It translates to CASSNRDRGRYEQYF.

J is TRBJ2-1 and V is TRBV30; D call uncertain. The CDR3 has 12 amino acids. The V end lost 1 base, the J end lost 5 bases, and 6 bases lay between the germline ends. Germline CDR1 GTSNPN, CDR2 SVGIG (reference sequence). DNA for the CDR3: TGTGCCTGGAGTGGAAACAACAATGAGCAGTTCTTC. Translation: CAWSGNNNEQFF.

The chain joins TRBV9 to TRBJ2-1, with TRBD2 identical over 10 bases. CDR3 length: 15 amino acids. V trimming: 4 bases; J trimming: 8 bases; junction bases outside the gene matches: 9. Germline-derived CDR1 and CDR2 are SGDLS and YYNGEE. The chain's CDR3 is CASSPNSGGFDEQFF. The CDR3 nucleotides are TGTGCCAGCAGCCCAAATAGCGGGGGGTTTGATGAGCAGTTCTTC.

The rearrangement links TRBV15 to TRBJ2-1; 7 positions agree with TRBD2. The V gene end was trimmed by 0 bases and the J gene end by 6 bases; junction bases not matched to a gene: 11. Per the germline V gene, CDR1 is LNHNV and CDR2 is YYDKDF (reference sequence). There are 17 residues in the CDR3. CDR3 bases: TGTGCCACCAGCAGAGATCCTTCCCGGGGGGTAGGCAATGAGCAGTTCTTC. Translated: CATSRDPSRGVGNEQFF.